The present T cell receptor (beta chain) was sequenced within a study of cytomegalovirus exposure and HLA in healthy donors. Germline V gene sequence: CDR1 SGDLS, CDR2 YYNGEE. The CDR3 spans 14 residues. Trimming removed 0 bases at V and 2 bases at J, with 8 bases between. PCR used 60 Vbeta primers and 13 Jbeta primers. Generated by immunoSEQ multiplex PCR, the TCRdb table keeps only in-frame clones and is missing some. This sample yields fewer than 120,000 clones, of which 76% are seen a single time; roughly 13% belongs to the top ten. This clone was picked up one time. The sequencing sample was made of PBMCs. This sequence was found in a man aged 25-45 years in good health and CMV-seropositive. V usage is TRBV9 and J usage is TRBJ2-5, with D uncertain. CDR3 in DNA: TGTGCCAGCAGCGTAGGAGGAGTGCAAGAGACCCAGTACTTC. Translating gives CASSVGGVQETQYF.